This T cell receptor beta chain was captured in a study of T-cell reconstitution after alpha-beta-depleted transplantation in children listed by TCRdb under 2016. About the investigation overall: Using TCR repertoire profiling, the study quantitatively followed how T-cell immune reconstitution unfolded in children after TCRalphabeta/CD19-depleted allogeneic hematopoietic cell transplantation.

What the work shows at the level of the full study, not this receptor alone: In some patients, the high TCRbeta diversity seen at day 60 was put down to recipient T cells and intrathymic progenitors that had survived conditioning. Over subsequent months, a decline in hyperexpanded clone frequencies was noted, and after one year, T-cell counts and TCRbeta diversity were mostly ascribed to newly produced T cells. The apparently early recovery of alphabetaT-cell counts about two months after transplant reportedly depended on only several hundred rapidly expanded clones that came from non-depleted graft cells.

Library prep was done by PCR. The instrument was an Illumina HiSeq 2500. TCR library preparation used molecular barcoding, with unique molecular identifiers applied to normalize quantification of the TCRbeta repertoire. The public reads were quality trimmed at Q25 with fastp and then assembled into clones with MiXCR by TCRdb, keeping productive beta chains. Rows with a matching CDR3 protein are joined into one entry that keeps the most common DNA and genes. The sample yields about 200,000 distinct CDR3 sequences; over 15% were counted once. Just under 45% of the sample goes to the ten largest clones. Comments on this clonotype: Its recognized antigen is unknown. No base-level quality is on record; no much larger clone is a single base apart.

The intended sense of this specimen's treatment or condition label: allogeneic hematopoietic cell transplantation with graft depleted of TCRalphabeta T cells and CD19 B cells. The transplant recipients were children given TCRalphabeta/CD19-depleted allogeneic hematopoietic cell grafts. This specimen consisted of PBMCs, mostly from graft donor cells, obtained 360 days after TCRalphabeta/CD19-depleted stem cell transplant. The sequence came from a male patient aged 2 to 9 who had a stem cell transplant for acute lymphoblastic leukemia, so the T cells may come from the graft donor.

The DNA is as follows: TGTGCCAGCAGACCCCAGCGGGGCAATCAGCCCCAGCATTTT. Translated, this is CASRPQRGNQPQHF. Recombination linked TRBV6-2 or TRBV6-3 to TRBJ1-5, with no D gene named confidently. CDR1 MNHEY and CDR2 SVGEGT are derived from the germline V gene. Including cysteine and phenylalanine, the CDR3 has 14 amino acids. The retained sequence is limited to the CDR3, 42 bases, with the frame set at the first base. V is clipped by 6 bases and J by 2 bases, and the sequence between their germline boundaries is 11 bases long.